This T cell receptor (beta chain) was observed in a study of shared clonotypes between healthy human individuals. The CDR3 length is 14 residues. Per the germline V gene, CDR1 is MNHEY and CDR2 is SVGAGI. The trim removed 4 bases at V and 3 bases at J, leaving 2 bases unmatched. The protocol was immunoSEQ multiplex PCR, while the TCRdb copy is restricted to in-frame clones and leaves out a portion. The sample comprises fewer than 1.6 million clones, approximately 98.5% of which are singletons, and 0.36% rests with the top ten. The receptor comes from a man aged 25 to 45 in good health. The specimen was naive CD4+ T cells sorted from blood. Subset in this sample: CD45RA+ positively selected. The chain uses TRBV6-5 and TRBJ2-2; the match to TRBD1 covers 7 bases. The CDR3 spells CASSSQGDTGELFF. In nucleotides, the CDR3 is TGTGCCAGCAGTTCCCAGGGGGACACCGGGGAGCTGTTTTTT.